This TCR beta chain was sequenced during a study of CD8+ T cells in alopecia areata. Background on the study: Oral tofacitinib (5 to 10 mg twice daily) was administered to treated patients. Patients given treatment had severity scored by the percentage of scalp area affected.

Extraction and reverse transcription of RNA yielded cDNA as the sequencing template. The repertoire was sequenced with immunoSEQ multiplex PCR; TCRdb's copy has only in-frame clones and lacks some. The data show 95,000 to 100,000 clones, roughly 64% seen once. Germline loops: CDR1 MDHEN, CDR2 SYDVKM. The length of the CDR3 is 13 residues. V shed 5 bases and J shed 5 bases, with 12 bases lying between them. Treatment given: oral pan-JAK inhibitor, 5-10 mg twice daily. Sorting separated CD4+ and CD8+ T cells out of PBMCs. This TCR was recovered from a human donor with alopecia areata. The rearrangement uses TRBV28 and TRBJ1-1; D is undetermined. The material sequenced was CD8+ T cells sorted from blood, taken at week 4, from a patient treated with tofacitinib. The CDR3 loop reads CASSREFGTEAFF. The CDR3 DNA is TGTGCCAGCAGTCGAGAGTTCGGGACTGAAGCTTTCTTT.